This T cell receptor (beta chain) was sequenced for a study of OX40 agonist ivuxolimab in advanced cancers. Study context: The patients' treatment was ivuxolimab, an agonistic anti-OX40 (CD134) antibody. A partial response was reached by three patients: one with hepatocellular carcinoma and two with cutaneous melanoma. Patients enrolled in dose escalation were diagnosed with hepatocellular carcinoma, melanoma, renal cell or head and neck cancer.

Repertoires were generated with immunoSEQ multiplex PCR, while TCRdb's copy carries only in-frame clones and drops some. The sample yields 41,000 or so clones, 80% to 90% seen once. The sequence came from an adult with an advanced solid tumor such as melanoma, head and neck, liver or kidney cancer. The material sequenced was CD4+ or CD8+ T cells sorted from blood, taken in a trial of the OX40 agonist ivuxolimab.

CDR3 DNA sequence: TGTGCCAGCAGTTCACAGGGCCCCTACGAGCAGTACTTC. It specifies CASSSQGPYEQYF. The chain links TRBV27 to TRBJ2-7, with a weak D call TRBD1 (6 bases). Germline V gene lookup returns CDR1 MNHEY and CDR2 SMNVEV (reference sequence). V was pared by 4 bases and J by 2 bases, with 9 bases between. The CDR3 runs 13 residues.